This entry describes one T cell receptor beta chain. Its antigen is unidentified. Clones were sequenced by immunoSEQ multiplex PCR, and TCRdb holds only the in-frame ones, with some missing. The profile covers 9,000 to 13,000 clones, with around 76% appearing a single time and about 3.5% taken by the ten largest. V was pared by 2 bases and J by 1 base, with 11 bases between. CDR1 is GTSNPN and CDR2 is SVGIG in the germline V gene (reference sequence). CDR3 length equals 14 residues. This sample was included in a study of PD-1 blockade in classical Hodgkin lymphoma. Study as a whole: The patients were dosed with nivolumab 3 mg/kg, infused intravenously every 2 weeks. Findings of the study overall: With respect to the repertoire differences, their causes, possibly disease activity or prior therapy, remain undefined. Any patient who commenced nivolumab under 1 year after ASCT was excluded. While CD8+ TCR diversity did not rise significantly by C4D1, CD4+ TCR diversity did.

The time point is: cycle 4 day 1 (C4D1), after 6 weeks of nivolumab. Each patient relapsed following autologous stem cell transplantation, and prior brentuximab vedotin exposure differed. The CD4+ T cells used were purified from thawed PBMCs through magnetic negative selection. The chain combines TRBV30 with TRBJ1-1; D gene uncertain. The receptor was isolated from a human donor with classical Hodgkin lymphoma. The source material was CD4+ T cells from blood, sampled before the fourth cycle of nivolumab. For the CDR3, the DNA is TGTGCCTGGAGTATAGGCGGATCGAACACTGAAGCTTTCTTT. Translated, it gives CAWSIGGSNTEAFF.